The sequence of this TCR beta chain was determined in a study of shared clonotypes between healthy human individuals. The CDR3 runs 16 residues. V was pared by 6 bases and J by 15 bases, with 23 bases of the junction left unmatched. Germline V CDR1 and CDR2: MGHDK, SYGVNS. Libraries were prepared by immunoSEQ multiplex PCR; TCRdb keeps only in-frame clonotypes and omits some of them. The sample includes 950,000 to 1,100,000 clones, more than 75% seen only once; the top ten take 0.6% to 0.75%. The source is a man aged 18 to 35 in good health. Some clones in this sample may be carry-over from other donors' samples. The specimen sequenced was memory CD4+ T cells from PBMCs. Noted subset: CD45RA-negative fraction. The chain joins TRBV25-1 to TRBJ2-4; 7 bases match TRBD2. DNA of the CDR3: TGTGCCAGCAGGATAACCGGGAGGTTCCGCGAACAAGCGGGGTACTTC. This translates into CASRITGRFREQAGYF.